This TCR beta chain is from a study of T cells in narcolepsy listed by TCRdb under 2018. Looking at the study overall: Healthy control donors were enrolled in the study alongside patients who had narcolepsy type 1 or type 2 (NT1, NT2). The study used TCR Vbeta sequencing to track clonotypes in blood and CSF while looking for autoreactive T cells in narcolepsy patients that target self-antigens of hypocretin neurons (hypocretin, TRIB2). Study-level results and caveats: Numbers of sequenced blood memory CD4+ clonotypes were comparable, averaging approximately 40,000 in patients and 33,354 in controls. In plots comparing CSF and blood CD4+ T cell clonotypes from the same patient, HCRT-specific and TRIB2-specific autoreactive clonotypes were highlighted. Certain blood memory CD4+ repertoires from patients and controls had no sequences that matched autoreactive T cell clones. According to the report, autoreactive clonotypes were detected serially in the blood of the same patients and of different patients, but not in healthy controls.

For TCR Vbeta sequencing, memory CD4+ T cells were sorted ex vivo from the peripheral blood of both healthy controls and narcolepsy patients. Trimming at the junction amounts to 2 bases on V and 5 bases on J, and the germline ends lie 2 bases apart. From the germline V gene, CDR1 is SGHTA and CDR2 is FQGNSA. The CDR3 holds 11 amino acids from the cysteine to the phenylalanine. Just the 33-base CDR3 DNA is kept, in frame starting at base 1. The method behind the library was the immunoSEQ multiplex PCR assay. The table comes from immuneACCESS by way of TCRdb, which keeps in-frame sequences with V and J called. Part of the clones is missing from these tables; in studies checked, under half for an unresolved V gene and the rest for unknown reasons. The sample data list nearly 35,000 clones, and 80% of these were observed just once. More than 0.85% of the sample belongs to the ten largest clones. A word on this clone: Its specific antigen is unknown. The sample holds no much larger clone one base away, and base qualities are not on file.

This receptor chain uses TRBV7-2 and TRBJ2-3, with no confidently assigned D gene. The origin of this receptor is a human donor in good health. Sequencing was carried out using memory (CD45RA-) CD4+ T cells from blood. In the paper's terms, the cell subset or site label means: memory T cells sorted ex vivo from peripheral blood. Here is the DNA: TGTGCCAGCAGCTTAAAAGATACGCAGTATTTT. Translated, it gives CASSLKDTQYF. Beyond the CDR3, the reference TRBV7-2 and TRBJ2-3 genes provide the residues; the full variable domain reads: GAGVSQSPSNKVTEKGKDVELRCDPISGHTALYWYRQSLGQGLEFLIYFQGNSAPDKSGLPSDRFSAERTGGSVSTLTIQRTQQEDSAVYLCASSLKDTQYFGPGTRLTVL.